The 18 T cell receptor beta chains presented below share a single source sample, sequenced in a study of CD8 T cells in ankylosing spondylitis. TCRdb independently ran MiXCR on the 5' RACE reads; one entry per CDR3 protein. Found here are under 400,000 distinct CDR3 sequences, 11% of them singletons; the top ten hold roughly 9%. The sequenced sample consisted of blood, either unsorted or a sorted T cell fraction (not recorded which). The receptors stem from a female donor with ankylosing spondylitis or in good health (not recorded which).

This clonotype was found many times. The chain joins TRBV5-1 to TRBJ1-1, with D possibly TRBD1 on 6 matching bases. Trimming pared 2 bases from V and 1 base from J, leaving 9 bases between. Germline V gene lookup returns CDR1 SGHRS and CDR2 YFSETQ. This CDR3 comprises 14 residues. This CDR3 is CASSFEQGNTEAFF. The DNA for the CDR3 is TGCGCCAGCAGCTTCGAACAGGGGAACACTGAAGCTTTCTTT.

This clonotype was found many times. This chain joins TRBV20-1 and TRBJ2-1, with 9 bases that match TRBD2. With V trimmed by 6 bases and J by 6 bases, 9 bases remained unmatched. Looked up from germline, CDR1 is DFQATT and CDR2 is SNEGSKA (reference sequence). The CDR3 covers 14 residues. CDR3 in amino acids: CSARPAGGSNEQFF. The CDR3 DNA reads TGCAGTGCGCGGCCGGCGGGAGGGAGCAATGAGCAGTTCTTC.

This clonotype was detected a few times. The chain has TRBV6-2 or TRBV6-3 and TRBJ2-5, with a tentative D call TRBD2 (5 bases). Germline CDR1 and CDR2: MNHEY and SVGEGT. This CDR3 comprises 14 residues. V lost 2 bases and J lost 5, with 12 bases in between. The CDR3 here is CASSYHGERETQYF. The CDR3 coding sequence is TGTGCCAGCAGTTACCACGGGGAGAGGGAGACCCAGTACTTC.

This clonotype came up a few times. J is TRBJ2-7 and V is TRBV7-2, with D possibly being TRBD2 (5 bases). The germline CDR1 and CDR2 sequences are SGHTA and FQGNSA. Trimming took 3 bases from V and 5 from J, leaving 17 bases between them. The CDR3 loop spans 15 amino acids. In DNA form, the CDR3 reads TGTGCCAGCAGCTTCGGTTCAGCGAGGAGGCACGAGCAGTACTTC. It specifies CASSFGSARRHEQYF.

At least ten counts were recorded for this clonotype. This rearrangement joins TRBV12-5 to TRBJ1-2; D is perhaps TRBD1 (5 bases). The CDR3 is made up of 13 amino acids. V lost 6 bases and J 7 bases, leaving 15 bases between the germline ends. Germline V gene data show CDR1 as LGHNT and CDR2 as FRNRAP. The CDR3, as DNA: TGTGCTAGTGGACTTTCCGGGGCGGGTGGCTACACCTTC. Its protein is CASGLSGAGGYTF. The variable domain in full, completed from reference TRBV12-5 and TRBJ1-2, reads DARVTQTPRHKVTEMGQEVTMRCQPILGHNTVFWYRQTMMQGLELLAYFRNRAPLDDSGMPKDRFSAEMPDATLATLKIQPSEPRDSAVYFCASGLSGAGGYTFGSGTRLTVV.

Regarding this clonotype: A much more abundant neighbour one base away suggests this may be a read error. The chain couples TRBV14 to TRBJ2-3; D not certain. With 3 bases removed from V and 3 bases from J, the gap between germline ends came to 10 bases. This CDR3 region has 14 residues. Germline V gene data show CDR1 as SGHDN and CDR2 as FVKESK. The CDR3 sequence is CASSHYLSTDTQYF. The CDR3 DNA follows: TGTGCCAGCAGCCATTACTTGAGTACAGATACGCAGTATTTT.

This clonotype was observed at least ten times. The V call is TRBV7-9, the J call TRBJ2-7; no firm D call. The CDR3 covers 12 residues. Germline loops: CDR1 SEHNR, CDR2 FQNEAQ (reference sequence). V was trimmed by 11 bases and J by 1 base, leaving 12 bases between them. The DNA of the CDR3 is TGTGCCTCGTCTAGGGAATCCTACGAGCAGTACTTC. This sequence encodes CASSRESYEQYF. The entire variable domain, with the rest obtained from reference TRBV7-9 and TRBJ2-7, is as follows: DTGVSQNPRHKITKRGQNVTFRCDPISEHNRLYWYRQTLGQGPEFLTYFQNEAQLEKSRLLSDRFSAERPKGSFSTLEIQRTEQGDSAMYLCASSRESYEQYFGPGTRLTVT.

In this sample, this clonotype turned up many times. The CDR3 coding sequence is TGTGCCAGCAGTGATTTTGGACTTGATAGCAATCAGCCCCAGCATTTT. As protein: CASSDFGLDSNQPQHF. The V call is TRBV6-1, the J call TRBJ1-5; no clear D. There are 16 residues in the CDR3. CDR1 is MNHNS and CDR2 is SASEGT in the germline V gene. V was cut by 3 bases and J by 0 bases, with 12 bases left in between.

This clonotype has ten or more counts. The rearrangement uses TRBV20-1 and TRBJ2-1, with 10 bases matching TRBD2. V gave up 6 bases and J gave up 6 bases; unmatched junction bases: 14. CDR1 is DFQATT, CDR2 SNEGSKA, per germline (reference sequence). There are 16 residues in the CDR3. The CDR3 sequence: CSAATSSGRAINEQFF. The CDR3 DNA follows: TGCAGTGCAGCTACGTCCAGCGGGAGGGCTATCAATGAGCAGTTCTTC.

Concerning this clonotype itself: A much larger clone is a single base away; this may be a read error. The DNA of the CDR3 is TGCGCCAGCAAGGCGGGGGCGGAAGACCAGTACTTC. Amino acids: CASKAGAEDQYF. This sequence joins TRBV5-1 and TRBJ2-7; the D gene is possibly TRBD2 (7 bases). The length of the CDR3 is 12 residues. Trimming removed 6 bases at V and 10 bases at J, with 17 bases between. The germline V gene encodes CDR1 SGHRS and CDR2 YFSETQ.

This clonotype showed up just a few times. This rearrangement joins TRBV5-1 to TRBJ2-2; D unresolved. The V and J ends lost 1 base and 1 base respectively, with 17 bases between them. CDR3 size: 18 residues. Germline V gives CDR1 SGHRS, CDR2 YFSETQ. The CDR3 spells CASSLFSHATLNTGELFF. CDR3 sequence (DNA): TGCGCCAGCAGCTTGTTCTCACACGCAACCTTGAACACCGGGGAGCTGTTTTTT.

CDR3 nucleotides: TGCAGCGTTGAAAGCGGACTCTCCTACGAGCAGTACTTC. The encoded protein is CSVESGLSYEQYF. The rearrangement links TRBV29-1 to TRBJ2-7; a possible D gene is TRBD2 (5 bases). Trimming stripped 2 bases from V and 0 bases from J, with 8 bases between. The CDR3 has 13 amino acids. Germline V gene data show CDR1 as SQVTM and CDR2 as ANQGSEA.

The chain has TRBV5-1 and TRBJ1-3; 9 positions match TRBD1. CDR3 length equals 17 residues. Germline lookup yields CDR1 SGHRS and CDR2 YFSETQ. V lost 4 bases to trimming and J lost 6 bases; unmatched junction nucleotides: 14. This chain's CDR3 is CASSPTPGQGNENTIYF. The DNA of the CDR3 is TGCGCCAGCAGCCCTACCCCGGGACAGGGAAACGAAAACACCATATATTTT.

The table lists this clonotype with many counts. Here the CDR3 DNA reads TGTGCCACCAGTGATCACCGGGACAGGGGGAAATTTGAGCAGTTCTTC. Translation gives CATSDHRDRGKFEQFF. This chain connects TRBV24-1 to TRBJ2-1; TRBD1 agrees at 11 bases. V was clipped by 3 bases and J by 9 bases; unmatched bases: 9. This CDR3 is 16 amino acids long. CDR1 KGHDR and CDR2 SFDVKD come from the germline V gene.

This sequence joins TRBV20-1 and TRBJ2-5; D is possibly TRBD1 or TRBD2 (5 bases each). V was shortened by 4 bases and J by 3 bases, with 24 bases between the two germline ends. Germline CDR1 and CDR2: DFQATT and SNEGSKA (reference sequence). CDR3 length: 17 amino acids. The CDR3 sequence is CSATGTGARYPKETQYF. The CDR3 DNA is TGCAGTGCTACCGGGACCGGGGCCCGCTACCCTAAAGAGACCCAGTACTTC.

This clonotype has a handful of counts. The chain recombines TRBV7-2 with TRBJ1-3, with 7 bases that match TRBD1. This CDR3 region has 15 residues. With V trimmed by 5 bases and J by 1 base, 5 bases remained unmatched. Per the germline V gene, CDR1 is SGHTA and CDR2 is FQGNSA. The CDR3 sequence: CASSPQTGSGNTIYF. CDR3 bases: TGTGCCAGCAGCCCCCAGACAGGGTCTGGAAACACCATATATTTT.

This clonotype was picked up many times. CDR3 bases: TGTGCCAGCAGCCCTCAAAAGTTTTCACCCCTCCACTTT. This codes for CASSPQKFSPLHF. The genes are TRBV27 and TRBJ1-6, with no clear D. The ends were cut back, 6 bases at V and 9 bases at J, with 12 bases in the middle. Germline CDR1 MNHEY, CDR2 SMNVEV (reference sequence). The CDR3 sequence is 13 residues long.

A few counts support this clonotype. The V call is TRBV6-4, the J call TRBJ2-1, with D uncertain. Germline V gives CDR1 MRHNA, CDR2 SNTAGT. The CDR3 covers 15 residues. V was pared by 6 bases and J by 9 bases, with 21 bases between. The CDR3 sequence is CASSPEGAVSGEQFF. DNA for the CDR3: TGTGCCAGCAGCCCGGAAGGTGCCGTATCCGGTGAGCAGTTCTTC.